The clone carrying this TCR beta chain came up a few times. The antigen remains unidentified. The data belong to a study of response to subunit inactivated influenza vaccine. The CDR3 loop spans 16 amino acids. The V gene lost 4 bases and the J gene lost 5 bases, with 20 bases spanning the gap. The germline CDR1 and CDR2 sequences are SGHTA and FQGNSA. A single record per CDR3 protein comes from TCRdb applying MiXCR to the RT-PCR reads. The sample yields fewer than 750,000 distinct CDR3 sequences, 13% to 15% seen once. Study-wide findings and caveats: A suggestion made by the authors is that each seasonal influenza vaccination recruits few new T cells.

The clonotype was recovered from a man aged 45 to 65 who received an inactivated influenza vaccine. Sequencing was performed on PBMCs from blood, taken about 11 days after vaccination. The chain joins TRBV7-2 to TRBJ1-1, with a tentative D call TRBD1 (5 bases). CDR3 DNA sequence: TGTGCCAGCAGCTCTGGGGGTACAGGTTTTAGGACTGAAGCTTTCTTT. It codes for CASSSGGTGFRTEAFF.